This is a list of T cell receptor beta chains from one sample in a study of PD-1 blockade in classical Hodgkin lymphoma. Some clones are missing from TCRdb's copy, which holds only in-frame ones; the method was immunoSEQ multiplex PCR. The sample contains approximately 35,000 clones, 85% to 95% of which appear only once. The sequencing sample was made of peripheral blood mononuclear cells (PBMCs). The receptors originated from a human donor with classical Hodgkin lymphoma. The conserved cysteine and the conserved F or W are not part of the CDR3 here. Fields, in order: V gene, J gene, D gene, CDR3 protein. A D gene is named only where the DNA matches it firmly.

v_gene: TRBV28
j_gene: TRBJ1-3
d_gene: .
CDR3aa: ASSLGGITGNTIY

v_gene: TRBV19
j_gene: TRBJ2-5
d_gene: TRBD1
CDR3aa: ASRQGANPPVETQY

v_gene: TRBV4-1
j_gene: TRBJ2-3
d_gene: .
CDR3aa: ASSQGWGKIRSTDTQY

v_gene: TRBV7-9
j_gene: TRBJ2-5
d_gene: .
CDR3aa: ASSLAVGGYEY

v_gene: TRBV27
j_gene: TRBJ2-7
d_gene: TRBD1
CDR3aa: ASSLLRTGGVSYEQY

v_gene: TRBV7-6
j_gene: TRBJ2-7
d_gene: .
CDR3aa: ASGSEEGHEQY

v_gene: TRBV2
j_gene: TRBJ2-1
d_gene: .
CDR3aa: ASSADRAGGREQF

v_gene: TRBV18
j_gene: TRBJ2-1
d_gene: TRBD1
CDR3aa: ASSPTGTGAYNEQF

v_gene: TRBV15
j_gene: TRBJ2-7
d_gene: TRBD2
CDR3aa: ATSRGSGGTYEQY

v_gene: TRBV27
j_gene: TRBJ1-2
d_gene: .
CDR3aa: ASSSRGYGYT

v_gene: TRBV9
j_gene: TRBJ1-1
d_gene: .
CDR3aa: ASSVSPLNTEAF

v_gene: TRBV11-3
j_gene: TRBJ1-1
d_gene: .
CDR3aa: ASSLSGGNTEAF

v_gene: TRBV9
j_gene: TRBJ2-1
d_gene: .
CDR3aa: ASSVDSNNEQF

v_gene: TRBV5-1
j_gene: TRBJ1-6
d_gene: TRBD1
CDR3aa: ASSSAGAGGYSPLH